This T cell receptor (beta chain) was sequenced during a study of post-analysis software for immune sequencing data (dated by TCRdb to the mid-2010s). Context from the whole study: Disease courses on record covered relapsing-remitting, secondary progressive and progressive-relapsing multiple sclerosis, though some patients had no subtype annotation. The patient repertoires were set against eleven to twelve previously published healthy control repertoires from donors whose ages ranged from roughly 6 to 25 years. A subset of samples was prepared in parallel using single-end sample barcoding, then pooled and co-amplified after Illumina adapter ligation.

To demonstrate the VDJtools post-analysis software, the study profiled TCR beta repertoires from the peripheral blood of about 13 young patients with multiple sclerosis. Multiple sclerosis patients were children and adolescents aged about 6 to 15 years. On the study overall, not on this receptor specifically: Direct clustering with F measure showed strong co-clustering of samples prepared in the same batch, prompting a batch-effect correction. Normalized Chao1 diversity was significantly lower in multiple sclerosis patients than controls, suggesting substantial peripheral T-cell clonal expansion. Roughly 5 TRBV segments, including TRBV5-6, TRBV5-1 and TRBV20-1, were significantly more frequent in patients than controls. The control group was slightly older than the multiple sclerosis patient group.

There are a few counts of this clonotype. It has no known antigen specificity. Base qualities are missing; no much larger clone stands one base away. The library relied on PCR. Sequencing was performed on an Illumina HiSeq 2500. Unique molecular identifiers were incorporated into TCR beta cDNA libraries to reduce PCR and sequencing biases. Roughly 500,000 cDNA molecules were obtained for every 1 to 10 million input T cells, so each molecule roughly corresponded to one T cell. The patient libraries were prepared and sequenced with the same protocol used for the earlier healthy control dataset. Samples belonging to the same batch were prepared together, multiplexed and sequenced on a shared HiSeq lane. From the authors' description of their analysis: Raw barcoded reads were processed with MIGEC, discarding single-read molecular identifier groups before consensus assembly and CDR3 extraction. Clonotype tables were post-analysed with VDJtools, normalizing diversity by down-sampling all datasets to the smallest sample size. To correct batch-related cross-sample contamination, repertoire overlap clustering matched CDR3 amino acid sequences but not nucleotide sequences. TCRdb reprocessing: public reads trimmed at Q25 with fastp, clones called with MiXCR, in-frame beta chains kept. Here each entry gathers all rows of one CDR3 protein and keeps the most common genes and DNA. The V and J calls come from TCRdb's annotation, not from the publication. This sample gives hundreds of thousands of distinct CDR3 sequences in total; 44% of them show up just once. The top ten constitute 1.5% to 2% of the sample.

From a lookup of the germline V gene, CDR1 and CDR2 are ENHRY and SYGVKD. The CDR3 starts with the cysteine, ends with the phenylalanine, and has 13 residues. Left in the record is the CDR3 DNA by itself, 39 bases read in frame from the first base. V and J lose 4 bases and 5 bases, and a span of 11 bases separates them. This chain joins TRBV10-3 to TRBJ1-2; the D gene cannot be resolved reliably. The sequenced material came from blood. This clonotype was obtained from a girl aged 5 to 17 with multiple sclerosis. CDR3 reads: CAISGAGIYGYTF. The nucleotide sequence reads as follows: TGTGCCATCAGTGGGGCCGGGATATATGGCTACACCTTC.